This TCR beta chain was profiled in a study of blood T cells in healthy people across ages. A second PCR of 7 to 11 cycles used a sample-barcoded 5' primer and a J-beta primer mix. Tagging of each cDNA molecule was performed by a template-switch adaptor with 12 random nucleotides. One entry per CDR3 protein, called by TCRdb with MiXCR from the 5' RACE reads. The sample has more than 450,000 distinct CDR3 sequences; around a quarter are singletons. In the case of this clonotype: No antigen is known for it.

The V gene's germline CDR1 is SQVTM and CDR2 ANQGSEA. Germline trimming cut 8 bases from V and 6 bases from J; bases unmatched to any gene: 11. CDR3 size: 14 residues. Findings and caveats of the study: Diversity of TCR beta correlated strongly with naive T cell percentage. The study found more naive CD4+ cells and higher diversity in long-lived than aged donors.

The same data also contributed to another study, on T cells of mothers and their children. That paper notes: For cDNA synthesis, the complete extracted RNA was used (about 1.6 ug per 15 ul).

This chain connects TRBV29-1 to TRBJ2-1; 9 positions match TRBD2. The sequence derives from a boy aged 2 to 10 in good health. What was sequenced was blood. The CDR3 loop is CSLRGLAGPNEQFF. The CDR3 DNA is TGCAGCCTTAGAGGGCTAGCGGGGCCCAATGAGCAGTTCTTC.